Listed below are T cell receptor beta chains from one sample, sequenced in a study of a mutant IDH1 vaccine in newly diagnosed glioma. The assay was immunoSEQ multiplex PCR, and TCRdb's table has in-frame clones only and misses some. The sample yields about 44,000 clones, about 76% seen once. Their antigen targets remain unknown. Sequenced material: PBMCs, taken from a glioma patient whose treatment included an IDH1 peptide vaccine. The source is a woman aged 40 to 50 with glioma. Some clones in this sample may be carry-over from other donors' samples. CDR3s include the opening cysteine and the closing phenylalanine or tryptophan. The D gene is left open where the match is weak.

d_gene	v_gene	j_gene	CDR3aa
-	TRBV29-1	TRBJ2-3	CSVLTRASSRTQYF
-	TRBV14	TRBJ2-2	CASSQRGGGKRSGELFF
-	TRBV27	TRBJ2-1	CASSVIGDEQFF
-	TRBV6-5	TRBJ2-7	CASSYLDRYYYEQYF
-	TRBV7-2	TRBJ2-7	CASSLTSPYEQYF
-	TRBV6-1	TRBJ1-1	CASRQYAGSEAFF
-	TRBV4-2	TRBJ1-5	CASSQEGDSGSNQPQHF
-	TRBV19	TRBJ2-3	CASSITEISTDTQYF
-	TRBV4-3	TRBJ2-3	CASSQDDRRDTQYF
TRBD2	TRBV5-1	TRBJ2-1	CASSLGTSRYNEQFF
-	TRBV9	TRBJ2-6	CASSVYPVRAGANVLTF
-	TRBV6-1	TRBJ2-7	CASSERARSYEQYF
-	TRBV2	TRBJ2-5	CASSEAIGYQETQYF
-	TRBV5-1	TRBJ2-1	CASSFGSYNEQFF
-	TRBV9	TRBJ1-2	CASSGPTGGGYTF